The clone carrying this TCR beta chain was seen more than once but under ten times. Its antigen is not known. This CDR3 region has 15 residues. Deletions cut 0 bases from V and 15 bases from J, with 22 bases between. The germline gives CDR1 SGHNT, CDR2 YYREEE (reference sequence). Described treatment: some 20 received Ad26.COV2.S at low or high dose, single or two shots; about 5 received placebo; per-sample allocation not given. All samples were drawn on day 63, counting from the first vaccine or placebo injection. Sequencing used immunoSEQ multiplex PCR; TCRdb keeps in-frame clones, though not all of them. The data show about 680,000 clones, with roughly 90% seen just once and roughly 1.5% held by the top ten. These data come from a study of Ad26.COV2.S vaccination and SARS-CoV-2 variants. About the study: Trial arm assignment for the donor was COV1001 Ad26.COV2.S. Once or twice, 56 days apart, Ad26.COV2.S was delivered intramuscularly. Study findings and constraints: Vaccinees and placebo recipients showed similar non-spike TCR breadth.

The J gene is TRBJ2-1, the V gene TRBV5-4, with a tentative D call TRBD1 (6 bases). The TCR comes from a person between 18 and 65 years old who received the Ad26.COV2.S COVID-19 vaccine or a placebo. Sequenced material: peripheral blood, taken in a trial of Ad26.COV2.S vaccine versus placebo. The CDR3 DNA sequence: TGTGCCAGCAGCTTGGGGGGGCTCTCCCTCACCGCGCCGTTCTTC. Amino acid sequence: CASSLGGLSLTAPFF.